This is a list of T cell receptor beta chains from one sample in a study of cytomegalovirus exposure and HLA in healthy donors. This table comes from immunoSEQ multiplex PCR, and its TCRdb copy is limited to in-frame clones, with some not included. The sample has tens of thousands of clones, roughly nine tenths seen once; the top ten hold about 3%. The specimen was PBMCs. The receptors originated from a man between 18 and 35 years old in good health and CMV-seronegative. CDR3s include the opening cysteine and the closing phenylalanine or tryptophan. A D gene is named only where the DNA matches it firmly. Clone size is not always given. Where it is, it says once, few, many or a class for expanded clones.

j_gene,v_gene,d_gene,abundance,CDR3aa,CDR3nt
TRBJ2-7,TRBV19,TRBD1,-,CASSIDFGTVPYEQYF,TGTGCCAGTAGTATTGACTTTGGGACAGTTCCCTACGAGCAGTACTTC
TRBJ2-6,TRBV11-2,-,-,CASSLRSGANVLTF,TGTGCCAGCAGCTTACGGTCTGGGGCCAACGTCCTGACTTTC
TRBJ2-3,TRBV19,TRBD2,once,CASSTPARSGSTDTQYF,TGTGCCAGTAGTACCCCTGCTAGGAGCGGGAGTACAGATACGCAGTATTTT
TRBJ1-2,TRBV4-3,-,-,CASSQETLRGGYTF,TGCGCCAGCAGCCAAGAGACCCTACGGGGTGGCTACACCTTC
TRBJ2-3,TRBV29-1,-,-,CSAPDSDTQYF,TGCAGCGCCCCGGACTCAGATACGCAGTATTTT
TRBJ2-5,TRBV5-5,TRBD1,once,CASSLADRVETQYF,TGTGCCAGCAGCTTGGCGGACAGGGTGGAGACCCAGTACTTC
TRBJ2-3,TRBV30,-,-,CAGEGTDTQYF,TGTGCCGGAGAGGGCACAGATACGCAGTATTTT
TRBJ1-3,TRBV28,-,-,CASTRQMEYGNTIYF,TGTGCCAGCACCAGGCAGATGGAATATGGAAACACCATATATTTT
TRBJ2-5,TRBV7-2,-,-,CASSFLGEETQYF,TGTGCCAGCAGCTTTCTGGGAGAAGAGACCCAGTACTTC
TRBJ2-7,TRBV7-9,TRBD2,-,CASSWTSGINEQYF,TGTGCCAGCAGCTGGACTAGCGGGATCAACGAGCAGTACTTC
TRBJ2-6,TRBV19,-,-,CASSNEVLSPGANVLTF,TGTGCCAGTAGTAATGAGGTTCTTTCGCCTGGGGCCAACGTCCTGACTTTC
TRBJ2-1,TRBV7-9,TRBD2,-,CASRLAGRGEQFF,TGTGCCAGCAGACTAGCGGGACGTGGTGAGCAGTTCTTC
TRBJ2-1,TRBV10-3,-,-,CAISGSGNSYNEQFF,TGTGCCATCAGTGGGAGCGGCAACTCCTACAATGAGCAGTTCTTC
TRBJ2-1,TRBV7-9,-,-,CASSLASSYNEQFF,TGTGCCAGCAGCTTAGCTAGCTCCTACAATGAGCAGTTCTTC
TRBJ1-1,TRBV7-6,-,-,CASSLQGGGTEAFF,TGTGCCAGCAGCTTACAAGGTGGAGGCACTGAAGCTTTCTTT
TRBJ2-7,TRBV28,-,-,CASSLAQYEQYF,TGTGCCAGCAGTTTGGCACAGTACGAGCAGTACTTC
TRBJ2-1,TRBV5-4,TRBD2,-,CASSLPGLGNNEQFF,TGTGCCAGCAGCCTACCGGGACTAGGGAACAATGAGCAGTTCTTC
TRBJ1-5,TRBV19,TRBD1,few,CASTLGQGIRGGNQPQHF,TGTGCCAGTACCCTGGGACAGGGGATTCGTGGAGGCAATCAGCCCCAGCATTTT
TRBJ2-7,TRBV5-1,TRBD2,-,CASRTGLANYEQYF,TGCGCCAGCAGGACGGGACTAGCTAACTACGAGCAGTACTTC
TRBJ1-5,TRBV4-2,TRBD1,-,CASSQDIRSGQGAYSNQPQHF,TGTGCCAGCAGCCAAGATATTAGGTCGGGACAGGGGGCATATAGCAATCAGCCCCAGCATTTT
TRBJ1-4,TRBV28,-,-,CASRPTTKEVGTNEKLFF,TGTGCCAGCAGACCCACGACAAAAGAAGTAGGAACTAATGAAAAACTGTTTTTT
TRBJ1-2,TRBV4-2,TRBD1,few,CASSGRGYGYTF,TGTGCCAGCAGTGGCAGGGGGTACGGCTACACCTTC
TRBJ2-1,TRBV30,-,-,CAWSPGLINEQFF,TGTGCCTGGAGTCCCGGACTAATCAATGAGCAGTTCTTC
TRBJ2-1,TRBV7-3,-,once,CASSLMLGHGNEQFF,TGTGCCAGCAGCTTAATGCTTGGGCACGGCAATGAGCAGTTCTTC
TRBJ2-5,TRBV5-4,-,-,CASSLPGGETQYF,TGTGCCAGCAGCTTACCAGGGGGGGAGACCCAGTACTTC
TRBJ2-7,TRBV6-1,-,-,CASSDPYRASYEQYF,TGTGCCAGCAGTGACCCCTACAGGGCCTCGTACGAGCAGTACTTC
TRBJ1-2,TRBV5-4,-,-,CASSLAWSGTQGYTF,TGTGCCAGCAGCTTGGCCTGGTCAGGGACTCAGGGCTACACCTTC
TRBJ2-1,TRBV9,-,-,CASSAGGASYNEQFF,TGTGCCAGCAGCGCTGGGGGCGCCTCCTACAATGAGCAGTTCTTC
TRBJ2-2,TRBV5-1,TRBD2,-,CASSLSGRATGELFF,TGCGCCAGCAGTTTAAGCGGGAGGGCCACCGGGGAGCTGTTTTTT
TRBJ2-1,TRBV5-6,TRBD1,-,CASSLGRGLIDEQFF,TGTGCCAGCAGCCTGGGCAGGGGGCTTATTGATGAGCAGTTCTTC
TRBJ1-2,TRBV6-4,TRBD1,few,CASSDSAGTGGDGYTF,TGTGCCAGCAGTGACTCGGCCGGGACAGGGGGCGATGGCTACACCTTC
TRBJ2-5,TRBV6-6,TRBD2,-,CASRERGIYETQYF,TGTGCCAGCAGAGAGCGGGGGATTTATGAGACCCAGTACTTC
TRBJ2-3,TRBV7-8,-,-,CASSPSGPTSTDTQYF,TGTGCCAGCAGCCCCAGCGGACCCACTAGCACAGATACGCAGTATTTT
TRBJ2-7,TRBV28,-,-,CATLSGGLQYF,TGTGCCACCCTTTCTGGGGGCTTGCAGTACTTC
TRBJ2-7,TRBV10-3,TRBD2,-,CAITQGLAGRYEQYF,TGTGCCATCACCCAGGGACTAGCGGGAAGGTACGAGCAGTACTTC
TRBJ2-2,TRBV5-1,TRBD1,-,CASLRDSDTGELFF,TGCGCCAGCCTAAGGGACAGTGACACCGGGGAGCTGTTTTTT
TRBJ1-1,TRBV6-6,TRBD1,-,CASSQHPTGQTEAFF,TGTGCCAGCAGCCAACACCCGACAGGGCAGACTGAAGCTTTCTTT
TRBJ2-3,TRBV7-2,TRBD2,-,CASSHSGMGLRADTQYF,TGTGCCAGCAGTCATAGCGGGATGGGGCTTAGGGCAGATACGCAGTATTTT
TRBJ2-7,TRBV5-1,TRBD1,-,CASSPRTGLNYEQYF,TGCGCCAGCAGCCCACGGACAGGCCTGAACTACGAGCAGTACTTC
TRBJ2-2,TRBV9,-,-,CASSGAGRTGELFF,TGTGCCAGCAGCGGCGCAGGGCGAACCGGGGAGCTGTTTTTT
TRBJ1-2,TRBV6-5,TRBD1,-,CASSWGQGQGYTF,TGTGCCAGCAGCTGGGGACAGGGGCAGGGCTACACCTTC
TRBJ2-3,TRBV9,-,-,CASSVETVHTQYF,TGTGCCAGCAGCGTAGAAACGGTCCATACGCAGTATTTT
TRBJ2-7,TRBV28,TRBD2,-,CASSAGTRGQYF,TGTGCCAGCAGTGCCGGGACTAGAGGGCAGTACTTC
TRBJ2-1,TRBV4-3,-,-,CASSQLYSEGGVVGDEQFF,TGCGCCAGCAGCCAGTTATATAGCGAAGGGGGAGTGGTGGGCGATGAGCAGTTCTTC
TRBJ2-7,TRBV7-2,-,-,CASSLVRTDYEQYF,TGTGCCAGCAGCTTAGTCCGGACTGACTACGAGCAGTACTTC
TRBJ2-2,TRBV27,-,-,CASSSLDSDSGTGELFF,TGTGCCAGCAGTTCCCTGGACAGCGACAGTGGCACCGGGGAGCTGTTTTTT
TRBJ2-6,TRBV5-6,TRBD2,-,CASSLGLAGAGGANVLTF,TGTGCCAGCAGCTTAGGACTAGCGGGAGCGGGGGGGGCCAACGTCCTGACTTTC
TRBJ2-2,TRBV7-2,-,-,CASTLGLYNTGELFF,TGTGCCAGCACCCTCGGACTTTATAACACCGGGGAGCTGTTTTTT
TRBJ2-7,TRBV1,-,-,CTSSQGERTQVGTYEQYF,TGCACCAGCAGCCAAGGGGAGCGGACTCAGGTGGGCACCTACGAGCAGTACTTC
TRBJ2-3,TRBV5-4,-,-,CASSLEVQAHTQYF,TGTGCCAGCAGCTTGGAAGTCCAAGCCCATACGCAGTATTTT
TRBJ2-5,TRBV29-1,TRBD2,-,CSVDGGRAGETQYF,TGCAGCGTTGATGGTGGGAGGGCTGGAGAGACCCAGTACTTC
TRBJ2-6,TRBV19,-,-,CASSILRGQNSGANVLTF,TGTGCCAGTAGTATATTGCGGGGCCAGAACTCTGGGGCCAACGTCCTGACTTTC
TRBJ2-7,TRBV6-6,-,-,CASSYPPTTGPEQYF,TGTGCCAGCAGTTACCCACCAACCACTGGTCCCGAGCAGTACTTC